The clone carrying this TCR beta chain showed up just once. The data belong to a study of blood T cell repertoires in COVID-19. The method was immunoSEQ multiplex PCR; TCRdb's version includes in-frame clones alone and lacks a portion of them. The sample lists 250,000 to 350,000 clones, 87% occurring once. The TCR originated in a woman in her forties or fifties who had recovered from COVID-19. The source material was peripheral blood.

CDR3 DNA: TGTGCCAGCAAAGTGAGAAGGGGGATGAACACTGAAGCTTTCTTT. Its protein is CASKVRRGMNTEAFF. The chain employs TRBV7-9 and TRBJ1-1, with D possibly being TRBD1 (6 bases). Trimming took off 7 bases at V and 0 bases at J, with 15 bases between the two ends. The CDR3 consists of 15 residues. Per the germline V gene, CDR1 is SEHNR and CDR2 is FQNEAQ (reference sequence).